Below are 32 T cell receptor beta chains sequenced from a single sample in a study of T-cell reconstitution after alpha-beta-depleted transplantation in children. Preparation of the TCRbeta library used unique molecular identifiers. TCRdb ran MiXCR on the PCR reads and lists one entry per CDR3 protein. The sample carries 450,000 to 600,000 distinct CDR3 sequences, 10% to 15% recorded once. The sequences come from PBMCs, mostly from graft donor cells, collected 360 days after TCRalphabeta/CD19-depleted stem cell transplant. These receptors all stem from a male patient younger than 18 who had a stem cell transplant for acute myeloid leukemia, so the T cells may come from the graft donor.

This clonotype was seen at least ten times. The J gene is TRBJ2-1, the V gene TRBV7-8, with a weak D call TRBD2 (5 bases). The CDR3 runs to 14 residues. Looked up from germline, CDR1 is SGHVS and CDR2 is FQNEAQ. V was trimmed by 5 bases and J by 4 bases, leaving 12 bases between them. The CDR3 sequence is CASSTRLRYNEQFF. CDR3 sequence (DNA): TGTGCCAGCAGCACCCGACTAAGGTACAATGAGCAGTTCTTC. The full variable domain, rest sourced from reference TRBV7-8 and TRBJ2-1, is GAGVSQSPRYKVAKRGQDVALRCDPISGHVSLFWYQQALGQGPEFLTYFQNEAQLDKSGLPSDRFFAERPEGSVSTLKIQRTQQEDSAVYLCASSTRLRYNEQFFGPGTRLTVL.

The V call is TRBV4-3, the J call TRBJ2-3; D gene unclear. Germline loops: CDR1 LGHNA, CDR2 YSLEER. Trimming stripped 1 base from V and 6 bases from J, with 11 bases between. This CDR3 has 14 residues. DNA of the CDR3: TGCGCCAGCAGCCAAGGCGCCGACGTCGATACGCAGTATTTT. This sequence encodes CASSQGADVDTQYF.

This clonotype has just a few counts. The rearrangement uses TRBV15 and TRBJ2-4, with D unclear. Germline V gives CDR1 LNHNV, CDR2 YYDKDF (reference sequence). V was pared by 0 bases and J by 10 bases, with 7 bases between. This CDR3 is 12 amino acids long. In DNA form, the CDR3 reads TGTGCCACCAGCAGAGATTACGTAATTCAGTACTTC. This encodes CATSRDYVIQYF.

CDR3 region: CSARPGLAVQSHEQYF. The CDR3 DNA reads TGCAGTGCTAGACCGGGACTAGCGGTCCAGAGCCACGAGCAGTACTTC. The chain links TRBV20-1 to TRBJ2-7; 11 nucleotides match TRBD2. CDR3 length: 16 amino acids. Germline V gene sequence: CDR1 DFQATT, CDR2 SNEGSKA (reference sequence). The junction had 11 bases not matched to a gene; V was cut back by 2 bases and J by 5 bases.

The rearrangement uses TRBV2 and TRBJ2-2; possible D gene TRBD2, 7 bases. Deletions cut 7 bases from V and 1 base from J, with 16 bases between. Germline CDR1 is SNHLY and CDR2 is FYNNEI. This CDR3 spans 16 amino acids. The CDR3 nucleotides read TGTGCCAGCATGAGGGACGGGGGGCGGAACACCGGGGAGCTGTTTTTT. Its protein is CASMRDGGRNTGELFF.

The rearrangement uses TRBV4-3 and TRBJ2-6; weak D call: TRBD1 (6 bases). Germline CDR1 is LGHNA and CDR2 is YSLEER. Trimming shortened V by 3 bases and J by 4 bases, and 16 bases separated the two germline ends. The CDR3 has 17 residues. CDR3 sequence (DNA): TGCGCCAGCAGCCAGGCCAACCCAGGGGTCGGGGCCAACGTCCTGACTTTC. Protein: CASSQANPGVGANVLTF.

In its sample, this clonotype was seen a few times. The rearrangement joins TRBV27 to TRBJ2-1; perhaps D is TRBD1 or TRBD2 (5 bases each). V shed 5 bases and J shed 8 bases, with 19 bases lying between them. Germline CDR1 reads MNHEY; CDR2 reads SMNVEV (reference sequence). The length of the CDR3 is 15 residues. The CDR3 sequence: CASSRVGGFEDEQFF. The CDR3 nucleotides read TGTGCCAGCAGTCGAGTTGGGGGATTTGAGGATGAGCAGTTCTTC.

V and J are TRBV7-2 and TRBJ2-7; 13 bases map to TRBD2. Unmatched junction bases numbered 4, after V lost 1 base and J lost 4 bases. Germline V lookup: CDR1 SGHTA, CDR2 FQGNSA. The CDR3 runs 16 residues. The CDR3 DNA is TGTGCCAGCAGCTTAGAGGGACTAGCGGGAAGGTACGAGCAGTACTTC. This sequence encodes CASSLEGLAGRYEQYF.

This CDR3 reads CASSFAGLNEQYF. DNA of the CDR3: TGTGCCAGCAGTTTCGCAGGGCTGAACGAGCAGTACTTC. The chain combines TRBV12-3 or TRBV12-4 with TRBJ2-7; tentatively, D is TRBD1 (5 bases). CDR3 length: 13 amino acids. V gave up 3 bases and J gave up 5 bases, with 11 bases separating them.

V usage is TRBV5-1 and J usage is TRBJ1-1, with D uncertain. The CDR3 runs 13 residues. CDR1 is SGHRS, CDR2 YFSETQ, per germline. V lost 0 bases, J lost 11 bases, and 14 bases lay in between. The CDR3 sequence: CASSLGRPPEAFF. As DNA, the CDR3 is TGCGCCAGCAGCTTGGGAAGACCTCCGGAGGCTTTCTTT.

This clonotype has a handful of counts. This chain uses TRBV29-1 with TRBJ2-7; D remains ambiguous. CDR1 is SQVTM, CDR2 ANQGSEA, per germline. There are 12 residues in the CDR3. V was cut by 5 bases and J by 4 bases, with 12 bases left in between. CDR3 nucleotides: TGCAGCGTTAAGGGAAGTCTGTACGAGCAGTACTTC. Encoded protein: CSVKGSLYEQYF.

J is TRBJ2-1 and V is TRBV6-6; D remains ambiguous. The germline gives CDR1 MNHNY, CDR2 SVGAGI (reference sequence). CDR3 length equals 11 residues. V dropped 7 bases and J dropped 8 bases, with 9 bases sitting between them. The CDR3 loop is CASNQLDEQFF. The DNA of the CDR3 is TGTGCCAGCAACCAATTGGATGAGCAGTTCTTC.

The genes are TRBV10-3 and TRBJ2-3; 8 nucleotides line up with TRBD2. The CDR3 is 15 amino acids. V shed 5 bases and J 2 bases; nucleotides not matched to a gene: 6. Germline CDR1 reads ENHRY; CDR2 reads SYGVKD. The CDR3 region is CAISSFSGTTDTQYF. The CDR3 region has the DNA TGTGCCATCAGTTCCTTTAGCGGGACCACAGATACGCAGTATTTT.

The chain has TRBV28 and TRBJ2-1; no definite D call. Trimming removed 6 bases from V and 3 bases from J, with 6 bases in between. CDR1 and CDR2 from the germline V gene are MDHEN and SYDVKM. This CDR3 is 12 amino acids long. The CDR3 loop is CASSGYYNEQFF. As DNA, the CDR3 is TGTGCCAGCAGCGGATACTACAATGAGCAGTTCTTC.

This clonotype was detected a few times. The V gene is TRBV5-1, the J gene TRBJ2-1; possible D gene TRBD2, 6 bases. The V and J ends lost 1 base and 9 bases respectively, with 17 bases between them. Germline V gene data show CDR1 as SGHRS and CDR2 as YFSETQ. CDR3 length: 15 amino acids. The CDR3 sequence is CASSLKPGVLGEQFF. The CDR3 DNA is TGCGCCAGCAGCTTGAAACCGGGAGTGCTCGGTGAGCAGTTCTTC.

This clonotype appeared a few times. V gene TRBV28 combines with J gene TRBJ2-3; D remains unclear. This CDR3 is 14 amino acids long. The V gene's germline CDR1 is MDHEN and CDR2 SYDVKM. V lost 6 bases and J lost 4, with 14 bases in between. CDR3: CASRGSSHSDTQYF. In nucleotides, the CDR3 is TGTGCCAGCAGAGGAAGCTCACACTCAGATACGCAGTATTTT.

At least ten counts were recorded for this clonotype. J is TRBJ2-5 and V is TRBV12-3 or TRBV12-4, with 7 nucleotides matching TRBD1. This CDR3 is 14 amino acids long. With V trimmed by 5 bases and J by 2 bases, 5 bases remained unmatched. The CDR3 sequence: CASSPDRSQETQYF. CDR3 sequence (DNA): TGTGCCAGCAGTCCGGACAGGTCACAAGAGACCCAGTACTTC.

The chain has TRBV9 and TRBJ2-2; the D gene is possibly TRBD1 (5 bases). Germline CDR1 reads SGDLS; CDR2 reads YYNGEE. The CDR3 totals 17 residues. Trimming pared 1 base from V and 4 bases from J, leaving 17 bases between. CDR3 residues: CASSVFKGRVSTGELFF. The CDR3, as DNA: TGTGCCAGCAGCGTATTTAAGGGCAGGGTGAGCACCGGGGAGCTGTTTTTT.

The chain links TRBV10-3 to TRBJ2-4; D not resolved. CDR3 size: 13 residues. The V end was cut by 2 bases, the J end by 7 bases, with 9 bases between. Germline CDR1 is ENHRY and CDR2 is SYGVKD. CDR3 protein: CAISETSQNIQYF. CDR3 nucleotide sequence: TGTGCCATCAGTGAGACTTCACAGAACATTCAGTACTTC.

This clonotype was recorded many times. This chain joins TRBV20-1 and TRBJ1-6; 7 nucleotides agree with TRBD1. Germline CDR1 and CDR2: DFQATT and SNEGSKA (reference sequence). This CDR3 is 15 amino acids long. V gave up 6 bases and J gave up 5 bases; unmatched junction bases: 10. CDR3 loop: CSAPRRQGNNSPLHF. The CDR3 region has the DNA TGCAGTGCCCCACGTCGACAGGGTAATAATTCACCCCTCCACTTT.

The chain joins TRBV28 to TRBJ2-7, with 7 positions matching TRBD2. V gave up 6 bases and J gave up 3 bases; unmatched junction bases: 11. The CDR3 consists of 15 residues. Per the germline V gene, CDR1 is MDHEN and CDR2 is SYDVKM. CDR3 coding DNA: TGTGCCAGCAGCTTTTGGAGGGAGGGCCACTACGAGCAGTACTTC. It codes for CASSFWREGHYEQYF. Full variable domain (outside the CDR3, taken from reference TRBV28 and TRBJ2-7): DVKVTQSSRYLVKRTGEKVFLECVQDMDHENMFWYRQDPGLGLRLIYFSYDVKMKEKGDIPEGYSVSREKKERFSLILESASTNQTSMYLCASSFWREGHYEQYFGPGTRLTVT.

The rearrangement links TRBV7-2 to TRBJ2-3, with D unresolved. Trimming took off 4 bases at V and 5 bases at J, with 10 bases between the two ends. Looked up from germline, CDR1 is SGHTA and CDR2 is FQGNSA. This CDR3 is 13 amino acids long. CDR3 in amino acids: CASSWRLLDTQYF. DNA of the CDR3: TGTGCCAGCAGCTGGCGACTCCTAGATACGCAGTATTTT.

The CDR3 loop reads CATARDWSSYEQYF. In DNA, the CDR3 is TGTGCCACCGCCAGGGACTGGAGCTCCTACGAGCAGTACTTC. V usage is TRBV7-2 and J usage is TRBJ2-7, with TRBD2 as a possible D gene (6 bases). CDR3 length: 14 residues. V gave up 10 bases and J gave up 0 bases, with 16 bases separating them. Germline CDR1 and CDR2: SGHTA and FQGNSA.

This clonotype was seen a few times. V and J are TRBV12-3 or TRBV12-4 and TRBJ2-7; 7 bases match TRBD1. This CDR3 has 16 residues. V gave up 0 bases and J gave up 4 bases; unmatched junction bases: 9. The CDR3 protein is CASSLATGPARYEQYF. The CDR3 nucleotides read TGTGCCAGCAGTTTAGCGACAGGGCCTGCTAGATACGAGCAGTACTTC.

The CDR3 sequence: CASSFIGTIPQETQYF. CDR3 DNA: TGTGCCAGCAGCTTCATCGGGACTATACCCCAAGAGACCCAGTACTTC. The J gene is TRBJ2-5, the V gene TRBV7-2; 7 bases match TRBD2. The CDR3 is made up of 16 amino acids. J was trimmed by 1 base and V by 3 bases; bases with no gene match: 8. From germline, CDR1 is SGHTA and CDR2 FQGNSA.

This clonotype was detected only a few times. CDR3: CASSLHGEETQYF. CDR3 DNA: TGTGCCAGCAGCTTACACGGTGAAGAGACCCAGTACTTC. This rearrangement joins TRBV7-2 to TRBJ2-5; the D is unclear. In germline, CDR1 is SGHTA, CDR2 FQGNSA. The germline V and J ends were trimmed by 2 bases and 3 bases, with 7 bases remaining between them. This CDR3 is 13 amino acids long.

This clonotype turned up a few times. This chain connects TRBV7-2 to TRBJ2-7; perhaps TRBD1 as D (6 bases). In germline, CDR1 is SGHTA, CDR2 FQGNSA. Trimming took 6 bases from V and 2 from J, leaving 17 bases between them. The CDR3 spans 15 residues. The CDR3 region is CASSFNYGQPYEQYF. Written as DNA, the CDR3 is TGTGCCAGCAGTTTTAACTACGGACAGCCCTACGAGCAGTACTTC.

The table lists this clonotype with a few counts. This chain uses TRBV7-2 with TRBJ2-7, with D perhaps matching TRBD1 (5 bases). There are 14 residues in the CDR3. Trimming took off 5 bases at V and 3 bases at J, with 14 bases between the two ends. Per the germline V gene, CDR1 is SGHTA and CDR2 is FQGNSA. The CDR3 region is CASSHSGQGYEQYF. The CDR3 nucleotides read TGTGCCAGCAGCCACTCCGGGCAGGGCTACGAGCAGTACTTC.

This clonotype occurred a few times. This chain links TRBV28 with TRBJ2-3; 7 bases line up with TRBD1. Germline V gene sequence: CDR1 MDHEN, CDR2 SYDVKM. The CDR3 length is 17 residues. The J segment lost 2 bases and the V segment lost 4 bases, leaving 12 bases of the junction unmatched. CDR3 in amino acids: CASSSLFPGTATDTQYF. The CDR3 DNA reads TGTGCCAGCAGTTCCCTGTTCCCCGGGACAGCCACAGATACGCAGTATTTT.

The CDR3: CASHRTGGGNEQFF. The CDR3 nucleotides are TGTGCCAGCCATAGGACAGGGGGAGGCAATGAGCAGTTCTTC. The V and J genes are TRBV2 and TRBJ2-1; TRBD1 agrees at 10 bases. With V trimmed by 8 bases and J by 6 bases, 7 bases remained unmatched. Germline V gives CDR1 SNHLY, CDR2 FYNNEI. This CDR3 is built from 14 residues.

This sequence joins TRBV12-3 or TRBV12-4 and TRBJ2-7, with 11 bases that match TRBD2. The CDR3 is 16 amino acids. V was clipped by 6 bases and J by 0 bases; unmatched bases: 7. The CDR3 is CASSITSGRGSYEQYF. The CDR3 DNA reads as TGTGCCAGCAGCATAACTAGCGGGAGAGGCTCCTACGAGCAGTACTTC.

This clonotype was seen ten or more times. The CDR3 is CASRGQGGLAAYNEQFF. The CDR3 DNA reads as TGTGCCAGCAGGGGACAGGGTGGACTAGCGGCTTACAATGAGCAGTTCTTC. The rearrangement joins TRBV6-2 or TRBV6-3 to TRBJ2-1, with D maybe TRBD2 (10 bases). Trimming cost V 6 bases and J 4 bases, with 22 bases left between them. The germline V gene encodes CDR1 MNHEY and CDR2 SVGEGT. The CDR3 runs to 17 residues.